This T cell receptor (beta chain) was profiled in a study of CD8 T cells in ankylosing spondylitis. Whole-study findings and limits: Significant enrichment of disease-linked clones was reported in matched ankylosing spondylitis synovial fluid. Earlier reports found some motif variants in synovial fluid and blood in reactive arthritis. Among TCR beta sequences, a motif of roughly 8 highly homologous variants appeared characteristic of ankylosing spondylitis blood.

In making TCR beta libraries, quantitative 5'-RACE with molecular barcodes was used. From the 5' RACE reads, TCRdb called clonotypes with MiXCR, one entry per CDR3 protein. The sample holds some 840,000 distinct CDR3 sequences, approximately 12% seen once. This CDR3 contains 15 residues. With 0 bases removed from V and 2 bases from J, the gap between germline ends came to 11 bases. Germline V lookup: CDR1 LGHNA, CDR2 YNFKEQ. This clonotype was picked up many times. Its antigen is as yet unknown. The chain uses TRBV4-2 and TRBJ2-7; D uncertain. The sequenced sample consisted of blood, either unsorted or a sorted T cell fraction (not recorded which). The receptor's source is a male donor with ankylosing spondylitis. The CDR3: CASSQDMTGPYEQYF. In nucleotides, the CDR3 is TGTGCCAGCAGCCAAGATATGACTGGCCCCTACGAGCAGTACTTC.